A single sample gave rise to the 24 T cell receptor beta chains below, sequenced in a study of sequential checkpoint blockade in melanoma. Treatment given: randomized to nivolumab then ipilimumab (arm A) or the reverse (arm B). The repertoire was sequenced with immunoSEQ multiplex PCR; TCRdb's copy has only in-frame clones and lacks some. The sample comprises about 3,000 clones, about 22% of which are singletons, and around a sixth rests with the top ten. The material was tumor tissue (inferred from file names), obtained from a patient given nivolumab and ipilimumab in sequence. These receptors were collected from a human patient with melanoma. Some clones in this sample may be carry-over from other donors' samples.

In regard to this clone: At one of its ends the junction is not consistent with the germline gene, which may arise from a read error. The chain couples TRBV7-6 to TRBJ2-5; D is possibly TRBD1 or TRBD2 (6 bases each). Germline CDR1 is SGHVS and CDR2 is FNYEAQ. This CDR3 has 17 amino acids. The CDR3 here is CASSSSFFEGGPETQYF. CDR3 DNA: TGTGCTAGCAGCTCAAGTTTTTTTGAGGGGGGTCCCGAGACCCAGTACTTC.

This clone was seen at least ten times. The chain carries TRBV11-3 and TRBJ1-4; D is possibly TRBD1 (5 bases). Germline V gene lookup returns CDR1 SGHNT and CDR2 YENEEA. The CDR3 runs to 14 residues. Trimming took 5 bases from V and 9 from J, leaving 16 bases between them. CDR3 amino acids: CASSTQVEVKKLFF. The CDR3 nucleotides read TGTGCCAGCAGCACACAGGTGGAGGTGAAAAAACTGTTTTTT.

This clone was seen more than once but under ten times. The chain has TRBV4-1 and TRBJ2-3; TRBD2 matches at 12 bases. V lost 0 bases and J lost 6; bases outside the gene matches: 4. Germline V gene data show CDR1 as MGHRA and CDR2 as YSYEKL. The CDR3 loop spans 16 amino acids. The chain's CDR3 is CASSQDLAGGQDTQYF. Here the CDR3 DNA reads TGCGCCAGCAGCCAAGACCTAGCGGGGGGGCAGGATACGCAGTATTTT.

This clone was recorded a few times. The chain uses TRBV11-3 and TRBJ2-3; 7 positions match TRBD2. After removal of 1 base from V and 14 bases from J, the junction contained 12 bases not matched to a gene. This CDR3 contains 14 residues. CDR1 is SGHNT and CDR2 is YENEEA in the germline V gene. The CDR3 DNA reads TGTGCCAGCAGCTTAGTTGCGGGGGATGAGCAGTGGTATTTT. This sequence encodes CASSLVAGDEQWYF.

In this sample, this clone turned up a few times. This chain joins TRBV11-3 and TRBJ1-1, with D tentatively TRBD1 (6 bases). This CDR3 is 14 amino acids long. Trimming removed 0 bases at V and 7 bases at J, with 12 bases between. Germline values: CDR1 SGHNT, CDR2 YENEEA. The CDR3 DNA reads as TGTGCCAGCAGCTTAGATGCCAGGGGCGGTGAAGCTTTCTTT. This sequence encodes CASSLDARGGEAFF.

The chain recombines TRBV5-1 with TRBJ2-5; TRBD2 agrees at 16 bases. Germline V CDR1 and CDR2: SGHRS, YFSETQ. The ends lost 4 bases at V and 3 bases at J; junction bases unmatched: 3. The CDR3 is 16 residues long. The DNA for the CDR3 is TGCGCCAGCAGCCTCGGGACTAGCGGGGGGGAAGAGACCCAGTACTTC. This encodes CASSLGTSGGEETQYF.

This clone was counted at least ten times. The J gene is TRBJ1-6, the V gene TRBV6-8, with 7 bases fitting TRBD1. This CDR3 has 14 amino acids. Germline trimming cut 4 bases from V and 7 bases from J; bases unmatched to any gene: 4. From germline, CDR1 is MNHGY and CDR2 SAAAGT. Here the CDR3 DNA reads TGTGCCAGCAGTTCCAGGGGGGTCAATTCACCCCTCCACTTT. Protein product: CASSSRGVNSPLHF.

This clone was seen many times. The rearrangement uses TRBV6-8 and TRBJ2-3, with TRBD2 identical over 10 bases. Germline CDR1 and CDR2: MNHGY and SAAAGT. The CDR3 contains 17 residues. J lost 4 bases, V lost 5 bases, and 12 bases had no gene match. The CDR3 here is CASSDRGAGGTADTQYF. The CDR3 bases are TGTGCCAGCAGTGACAGGGGAGCGGGGGGGACCGCAGATACGCAGTATTTT.

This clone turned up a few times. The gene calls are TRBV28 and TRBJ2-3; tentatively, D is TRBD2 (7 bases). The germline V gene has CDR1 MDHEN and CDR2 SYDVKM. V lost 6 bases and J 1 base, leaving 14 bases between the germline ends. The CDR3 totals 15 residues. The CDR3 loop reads CASREGGRGTDTQYF. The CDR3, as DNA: TGTGCCAGCAGGGAGGGGGGGCGCGGCACAGATACGCAGTATTTT.

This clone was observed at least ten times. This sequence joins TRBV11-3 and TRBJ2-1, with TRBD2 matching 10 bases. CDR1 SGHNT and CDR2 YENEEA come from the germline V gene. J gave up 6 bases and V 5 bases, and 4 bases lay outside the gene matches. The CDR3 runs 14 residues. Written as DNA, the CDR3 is TGTGCCAGCAGCCAAGCGGGGGGGATCAATGAGCAGTTCTTC. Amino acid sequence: CASSQAGGINEQFF.

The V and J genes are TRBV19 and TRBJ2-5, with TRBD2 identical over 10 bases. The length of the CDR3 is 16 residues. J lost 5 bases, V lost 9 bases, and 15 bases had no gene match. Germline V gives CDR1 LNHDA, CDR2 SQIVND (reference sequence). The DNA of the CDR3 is TGTGCCAGCGCCCCCCAGCGGGGGGGCTTCGGGGAGACCCAGTACTTC. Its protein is CASAPQRGGFGETQYF. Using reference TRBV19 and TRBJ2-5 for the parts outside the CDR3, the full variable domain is DGGITQSPKYLFRKEGQNVTLSCEQNLNHDAMYWYRQDPGQGLRLIYYSQIVNDFQKGDIAEGYSVSREKKESFPLTVTSAQKNPTAFYLCASAPQRGGFGETQYFGPGTRLLVL.

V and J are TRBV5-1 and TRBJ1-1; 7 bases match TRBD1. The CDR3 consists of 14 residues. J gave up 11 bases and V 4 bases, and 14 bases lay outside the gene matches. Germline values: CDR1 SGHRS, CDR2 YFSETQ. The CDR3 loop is CASSPAGTGADAFF. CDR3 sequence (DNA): TGCGCCAGCAGCCCCGCGGGTACAGGGGCAGACGCTTTCTTT.

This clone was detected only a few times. CDR3: CAISESGAYEQYF. In nucleotides, the CDR3 is TGTGCCATCAGTGAGTCGGGGGCCTACGAGCAGTACTTC. The chain recombines TRBV10-3 with TRBJ2-7; TRBD1 or TRBD2 may be the D gene (5 bases each). Trimming stripped 0 bases from V and 2 bases from J, with 5 bases between. This CDR3 is 13 amino acids long. Germline CDR1 ENHRY, CDR2 SYGVKD.

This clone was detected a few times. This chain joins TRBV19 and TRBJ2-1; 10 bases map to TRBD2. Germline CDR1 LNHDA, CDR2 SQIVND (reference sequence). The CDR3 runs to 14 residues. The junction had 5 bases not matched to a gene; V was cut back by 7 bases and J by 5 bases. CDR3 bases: TGTGCCAGTACGCGGACTAGCGGAAACAATGAGCAGTTCTTC. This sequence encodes CASTRTSGNNEQFF.

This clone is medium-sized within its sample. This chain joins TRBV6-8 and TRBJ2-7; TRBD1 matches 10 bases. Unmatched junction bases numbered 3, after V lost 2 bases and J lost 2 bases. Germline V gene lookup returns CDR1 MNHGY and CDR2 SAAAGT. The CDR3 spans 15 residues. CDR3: CASSYGTGDAYEQYF. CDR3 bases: TGTGCCAGCAGTTACGGGACAGGGGACGCCTACGAGCAGTACTTC.

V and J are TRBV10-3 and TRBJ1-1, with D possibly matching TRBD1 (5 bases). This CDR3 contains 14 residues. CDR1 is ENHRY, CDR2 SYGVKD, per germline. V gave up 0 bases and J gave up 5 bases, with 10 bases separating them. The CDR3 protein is CAISESGGITEAFF. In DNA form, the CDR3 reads TGTGCCATCAGTGAGTCCGGGGGGATAACTGAAGCTTTCTTT.

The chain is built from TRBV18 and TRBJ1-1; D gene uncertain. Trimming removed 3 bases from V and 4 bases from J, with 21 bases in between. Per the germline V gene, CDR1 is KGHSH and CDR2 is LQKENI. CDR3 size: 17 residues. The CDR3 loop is CASSPGQSAVSGTEAFF. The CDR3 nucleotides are TGTGCCAGCTCACCGGGCCAGTCCGCCGTGTCGGGCACTGAAGCTTTCTTT.

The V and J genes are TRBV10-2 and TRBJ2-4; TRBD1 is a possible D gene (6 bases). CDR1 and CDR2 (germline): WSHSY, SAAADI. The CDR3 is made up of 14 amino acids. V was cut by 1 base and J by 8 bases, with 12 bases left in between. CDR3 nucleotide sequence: TGCGCCAGCAGTGAGTACAGGGCAGGGGACATTCAGTACTTC. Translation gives CASSEYRAGDIQYF.

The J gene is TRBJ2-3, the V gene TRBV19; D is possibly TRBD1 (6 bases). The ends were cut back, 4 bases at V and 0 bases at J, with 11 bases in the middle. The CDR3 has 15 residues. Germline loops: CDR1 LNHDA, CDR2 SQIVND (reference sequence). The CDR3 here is CASSSLQGSTDTQYF. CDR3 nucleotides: TGTGCCAGTAGTAGCCTACAGGGAAGCACAGATACGCAGTATTTT.

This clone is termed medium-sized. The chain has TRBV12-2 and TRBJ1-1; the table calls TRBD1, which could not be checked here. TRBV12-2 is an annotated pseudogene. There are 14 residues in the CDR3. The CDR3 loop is CAAGQGASDTEAFF. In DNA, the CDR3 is TGTGCCGCGGGACAGGGGGCCTCTGACACTGAAGCTTTCTTT.

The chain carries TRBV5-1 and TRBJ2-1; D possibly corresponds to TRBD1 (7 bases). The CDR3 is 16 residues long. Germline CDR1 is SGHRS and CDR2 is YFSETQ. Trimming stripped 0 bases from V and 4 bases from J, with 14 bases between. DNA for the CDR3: TGCGCCAGCAGCTTGGAGGAGGGGGCGGCTTACAATGAGCAGTTCTTC. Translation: CASSLEEGAAYNEQFF.

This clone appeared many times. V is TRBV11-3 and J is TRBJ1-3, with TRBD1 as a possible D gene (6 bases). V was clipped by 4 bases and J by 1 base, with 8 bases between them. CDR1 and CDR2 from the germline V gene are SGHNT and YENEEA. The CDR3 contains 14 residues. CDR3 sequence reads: CASSSQGSGNTIYF. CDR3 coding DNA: TGTGCCAGCAGCTCACAGGGTTCTGGAAACACCATATATTTT.

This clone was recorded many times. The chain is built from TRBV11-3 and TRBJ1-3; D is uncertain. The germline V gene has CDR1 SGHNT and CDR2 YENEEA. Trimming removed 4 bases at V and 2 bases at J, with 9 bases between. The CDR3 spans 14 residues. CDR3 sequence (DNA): TGTGCCAGCAGCTATGGGGTGACTGGAAACACCATATATTTT. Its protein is CASSYGVTGNTIYF.

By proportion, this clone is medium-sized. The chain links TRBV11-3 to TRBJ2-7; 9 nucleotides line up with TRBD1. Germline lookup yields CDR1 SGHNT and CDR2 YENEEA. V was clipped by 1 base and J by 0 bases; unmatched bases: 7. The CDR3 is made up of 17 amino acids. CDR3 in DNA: TGTGCCAGCAGCTTAGGGTCGACAGGGGGGAGCTCCTACGAGCAGTACTTC. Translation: CASSLGSTGGSSYEQYF.